The T cell receptor beta chain described here comes from a study of T cell repertoires in ileal Crohn's disease. Generated by immunoSEQ multiplex PCR, the TCRdb table keeps only in-frame clones and is missing some. The table includes roughly 3,500 clones, around 85% detected once. The receptor comes from an adult with Crohn's disease. The sample consisted of ileal tissue.

The DNA for the CDR3 is TGTGCCAGCAGTTTCCACGGACAGGGTTGGAACACCGGGGAGCTGTTTTTT. Its translation is CASSFHGQGWNTGELFF. The genes are TRBV27 and TRBJ2-2, with 8 bases fitting TRBD1. Germline-derived CDR1 and CDR2 are MNHEY and SMNVEV (reference sequence). V lost 3 bases, J lost 1 base, and 7 bases stayed unmatched. The CDR3 consists of 17 residues.